Shown below are 27 T cell receptor beta chains from a single sample sequenced in a study of blood T cell repertoires in COVID-19. The table came from immunoSEQ multiplex PCR; TCRdb's copy has only in-frame clones and leaves some out. The table has 200,000 to 250,000 clones, around 81% seen once; the top ten hold about 7.2%. The material sequenced was peripheral blood. These receptor sequences come from a woman between 65 and 79 years old with acute or convalescent COVID-19.

The sample holds a few counts of this clone. This chain uses TRBV2 with TRBJ1-6; a weak D match, TRBD1 (6 bases). Trimming stripped 3 bases from V and 6 bases from J, with 9 bases between. CDR3 length: 14 residues. Per germline, CDR1 SNHLY and CDR2 FYNNEI. CDR3 in amino acids: CASSDQGSNSPLHF. CDR3 bases: TGTGCCAGCAGTGACCAGGGGTCTAATTCACCCCTCCACTTT.

The chain links TRBV9 to TRBJ2-3; 8 bases are shared with TRBD2. Losses at the gene ends were 4 bases for V and 5 bases for J; bases not matched to a gene: 12. This CDR3 contains 16 residues. The germline gives CDR1 SGDLS, CDR2 YYNGEE. In DNA form, the CDR3 reads TGTGCCAGCAGCCGGGCGGGGGGCTACACGCGAGATACGCAGTATTTT. Amino acid sequence: CASSRAGGYTRDTQYF.

The rearrangement uses TRBV5-1 and TRBJ2-3, with D perhaps TRBD2 (6 bases). The CDR3 covers 15 residues. The V gene lost 0 bases and the J gene lost 4 bases, with 12 bases spanning the gap. Germline CDR1 is SGHRS and CDR2 is YFSETQ. The CDR3 sequence is CASSLAGGVADTQYF. The CDR3 DNA reads as TGCGCCAGCAGCTTGGCCGGCGGGGTGGCAGATACGCAGTATTTT.

The chain joins TRBV9 to TRBJ1-1, with D unclear. V was trimmed by 1 base and J by 1 base, leaving 8 bases between them. The V gene's germline CDR1 is SGDLS and CDR2 YYNGEE. The CDR3 spans 14 residues. Here the CDR3 DNA reads TGTGCCAGCAGCGTACTCTCAGGGAACACTGAAGCTTTCTTT. Its protein is CASSVLSGNTEAFF.

This clone was seen many times. This chain joins TRBV6-1 and TRBJ2-7, with 12 bases identical to TRBD1. The CDR3 covers 16 residues. Germline-derived CDR1 and CDR2 are MNHNS and SASEGT. The V and J ends lost 2 bases and 1 base, in that order; junction bases with no gene match: 3. Written as DNA, the CDR3 is TGTGCCAGCAGTGAACCGGGACAGGGGGCGTCCTACGAGCAGTACGTC. Its protein is CASSEPGQGASYEQYV.

The table lists this clone with a few counts. V is TRBV30 and J is TRBJ1-6, with 9 nucleotides matching TRBD1. This CDR3 spans 16 amino acids. Germline V gene lookup returns CDR1 GTSNPN and CDR2 SVGIG (reference sequence). The V gene end was trimmed by 2 bases and the J gene end by 0 bases; junction bases not matched to a gene: 2. CDR3 in amino acids: CAWSQTGGSYNSPLHF. The CDR3 region has the DNA TGTGCCTGGAGTCAGACAGGGGGCTCCTATAATTCACCCCTCCACTTT.

This rearrangement joins TRBV24-1 to TRBJ2-5; 11 nucleotides agree with TRBD1. V dropped 7 bases and J dropped 5; count of bases not matched to a gene: 8. CDR3 size: 15 residues. Germline CDR1 and CDR2: KGHDR and SFDVKD. The CDR3 DNA follows: TGTGCCACCAGCCCTCGGACAGGGGGCCAGGAGACCCAGTACTTC. Its translation: CATSPRTGGQETQYF.

This clone was found once. The rearrangement joins TRBV27 to TRBJ2-7; 10 bases match TRBD1. This CDR3 comprises 14 residues. The V and J ends lost 5 bases and 4 bases, in that order; junction bases with no gene match: 5. The germline gives CDR1 MNHEY, CDR2 SMNVEV (reference sequence). The CDR3 nucleotides read TGTGCCAGCAGTCCCCAGGGACAGGGGTACGAGCAGTACTTC. Encoded protein: CASSPQGQGYEQYF.

V gene TRBV7-2 combines with J gene TRBJ2-5; 11 bases match TRBD2. CDR1 SGHTA and CDR2 FQGNSA come from the germline V gene. The CDR3 extends over 19 amino acids. With V trimmed by 5 bases and J by 2 bases, 16 bases remained unmatched. DNA of the CDR3: TGTGCCAGCAGCCCTAAGGCTAGCGGGGGGTCGTACTCACAAGAGACCCAGTACTTC. Amino acids: CASSPKASGGSYSQETQYF.

Ten or more counts support this clone. J is TRBJ1-2 and V is TRBV24-1, with TRBD1 identical over 8 bases. CDR1 KGHDR and CDR2 SFDVKD come from the germline V gene. Trimming took 3 bases from V and 4 from J; bases not matched to a gene: 27. This CDR3 region has 22 residues. The DNA of the CDR3 is TGTGCCACCAGTGATCAACGACAGGGGAGGCTTAGTGGGCTAGTTCGCGGCTATGGCTACACCTTC. Translated, it gives CATSDQRQGRLSGLVRGYGYTF.

V is TRBV4-1 and J is TRBJ2-5; 7 positions match TRBD2. CDR1 MGHRA and CDR2 YSYEKL come from the germline V gene. CDR3 length: 16 amino acids. The ends lost 1 base at V and 1 base at J; junction bases unmatched: 6. This CDR3 is CASSQGLLAAQETQYF. DNA of the CDR3: TGCGCCAGCAGCCAAGGATTGCTAGCGGCCCAAGAGACCCAGTACTTC.

The chain recombines TRBV5-1 with TRBJ2-6; D is possibly TRBD2 (7 bases). CDR3 size: 16 residues. Looked up from germline, CDR1 is SGHRS and CDR2 is YFSETQ. Trimming stripped 0 bases from V and 4 bases from J, with 11 bases between. The CDR3 here is CASSLAGGPGANVLTF. The CDR3 region has the DNA TGCGCCAGCAGCTTGGCCGGGGGGCCGGGGGCCAACGTCCTGACTTTC.

Ten or more counts support this clone. The genes are TRBV24-1 and TRBJ2-3; D gene unclear. The ends were cut back, 0 bases at V and 7 bases at J, with 13 bases in the middle. The CDR3 consists of 15 residues. Germline lookup yields CDR1 KGHDR and CDR2 SFDVKD. DNA for the CDR3: TGTGCCACCAGTGATTTGGGAAAGGAAACTAATACGCAGTATTTT. As protein: CATSDLGKETNTQYF.

This clone appeared a single time. The chain couples TRBV2 to TRBJ2-5; 9 positions match TRBD2. Germline V lookup: CDR1 SNHLY, CDR2 FYNNEI. CDR3 length: 19 amino acids. V lost 0 bases, J lost 2 bases, and 13 bases stayed unmatched. CDR3 sequence: CASSEALGLSGGAQETQYF. The DNA of the CDR3 is TGTGCCAGCAGTGAAGCGCTTGGGCTTAGCGGGGGTGCTCAAGAGACCCAGTACTTC.

This clone occurred many times. V is TRBV19 and J is TRBJ2-1, with 9 positions matching TRBD1. This CDR3 contains 15 residues. Germline CDR1 is LNHDA and CDR2 is SQIVND (reference sequence). The trim removed 8 bases at V and 10 bases at J, leaving 15 bases unmatched. The CDR3 DNA is TGTGCCAGTGAACCCGGGACAGGGTCGGTTGGAGAGCAGTTCTTC. Its protein is CASEPGTGSVGEQFF.

This clone was counted a few times. The chain combines TRBV21-1 with TRBJ1-1; the table's D call, TRBD1, was not checked against the DNA. TRBV21-1 is an annotated pseudogene. The CDR3 consists of 16 residues. The CDR3 DNA reads TGTGCCAGCAGCTTTTACGTCAGGACAGGAGGGACTGAAGCTTTCTTT. It specifies CASSFYVRTGGTEAFF.

The genes are TRBV5-1 and TRBJ2-5; D is undetermined. Germline CDR1 reads SGHRS; CDR2 reads YFSETQ. The CDR3 loop spans 12 amino acids. V lost 6 bases, J lost 7 bases, and 13 bases lay in between. In nucleotides, the CDR3 is TGCGCCAGCACCTTCGAGACTGGGACCCAGTACTTC. This encodes CASTFETGTQYF.

This clone has a handful of counts. The CDR3 loop is CASSYQGSQETQYF. CDR3 nucleotide sequence: TGTGCCAGCAGCTATCAGGGGTCACAAGAGACCCAGTACTTC. The chain combines TRBV7-2 with TRBJ2-5; a weak D match, TRBD1 (6 bases). The ends were cut back, 4 bases at V and 2 bases at J, with 11 bases in the middle. In germline, CDR1 is SGHTA, CDR2 FQGNSA. This CDR3 spans 14 amino acids.

The V call is TRBV9, the J call TRBJ2-2, with 7 bases lining up with TRBD2. The trim removed 1 base at V and 5 bases at J, leaving 2 bases unmatched. The CDR3 consists of 14 residues. Germline-derived CDR1 and CDR2 are SGDLS and YYNGEE. The CDR3, as DNA: TGTGCCAGCAGCGTACGCGGGGGTACCGGGGAGCTGTTTTTT. Its translation: CASSVRGGTGELFF.

A remark on this clone: The identical CDR3 is also encoded by other nucleotide sequences in the sample. This chain joins TRBV7-2 and TRBJ2-5, with 7 bases matching TRBD2. Germline V CDR1 and CDR2: SGHTA, FQGNSA. This CDR3 comprises 14 residues. Unmatched junction bases numbered 5, after V lost 5 bases and J lost 2 bases. The CDR3 DNA follows: TGTGCCAGCAGCCTCGGGGGACTACAAGAGACCCAGTACTTC. Protein product: CASSLGGLQETQYF.

This sequence joins TRBV5-1 and TRBJ1-2, with 10 bases matching TRBD1. The CDR3 sequence is 15 residues long. Losses at the gene ends were 3 bases for V and 7 bases for J; bases not matched to a gene: 9. Germline CDR1 SGHRS, CDR2 YFSETQ. The CDR3 bases are TGCGCCAGCAGCTCCAGGGGGACAGGGGCTCTTGGCTACACCTTC. Translating gives CASSSRGTGALGYTF.

CDR3 sequence reads: CASSYSTGGYEQYF. CDR3 bases: TGTGCCAGCAGTTACTCGACAGGGGGCTACGAGCAGTACTTC. The J gene is TRBJ2-7, the V gene TRBV6-2 or TRBV6-3; 9 bases agree with TRBD1. From germline, CDR1 is MNHEY and CDR2 SVGEGT. Losses at the gene ends were 0 bases for V and 3 bases for J; bases not matched to a gene: 0. The CDR3 contains 14 residues.

This rearrangement joins TRBV5-5 to TRBJ1-1; D is possibly TRBD1 (5 bases). The CDR3 totals 17 residues. V lost 6 bases and J 2 bases, leaving 23 bases between the germline ends. The germline CDR1 and CDR2 sequences are SGHKS and YYEKEE (reference sequence). The CDR3, as DNA: TGTGCCAGCAACAAAAACCCCGGAAGGGGTATCAACACTGAAGCTTTCTTT. Amino acids: CASNKNPGRGINTEAFF. Filled out from reference TRBV5-5 and TRBJ1-1, the complete variable domain reads DAGVTQSPTHLIKTRGQQVTLRCSPISGHKSVSWYQQVLGQGPQFIFQYYEKEERGRGNFPDRFSARQFPNYSSELNVNALLLGDSALYLCASNKNPGRGINTEAFFGQGTRLTVV.

The V gene is TRBV18, the J gene TRBJ2-2; 9 nucleotides agree with TRBD1. This CDR3 is 15 amino acids long. CDR1 is KGHSH, CDR2 LQKENI, per germline. With 6 bases clipped from V and 3 bases from J, the junction kept 5 bases outside the gene matches. CDR3 coding DNA: TGTGCCAGCTCGGCCGGGACAGGGTACACCGGGGAGCTGTTTTTT. Translated: CASSAGTGYTGELFF. The full variable domain, its missing parts supplied by reference TRBV18 and TRBJ2-2, is NAGVMQNPRHLVRRRGQEARLRCSPMKGHSHVYWYRQLPEEGLKFMVYLQKENIIDESGMPKERFSAEFPKEGPSILRIQQVVRGDSAAYFCASSAGTGYTGELFFGEGSRLTVL.

The chain links TRBV29-1 to TRBJ2-1; maybe TRBD1 (5 bases). Deletions cut 4 bases from V and 6 bases from J, with 10 bases between. Germline assignment: CDR1 SQVTM and CDR2 ANQGSEA. This CDR3 is 12 amino acids long. The CDR3 reads CSVGQLSNEQFF. The CDR3 DNA reads TGCAGCGTTGGACAGCTTTCCAATGAGCAGTTCTTC.

The V gene is TRBV20-1, the J gene TRBJ1-3; the D is unclear. CDR3 length: 16 residues. Trimming removed 3 bases from V and 0 bases from J, with 15 bases in between. Looked up from germline, CDR1 is DFQATT and CDR2 is SNEGSKA (reference sequence). CDR3 protein: CSASSAGGASGNTIYF. The DNA for the CDR3 is TGCAGTGCTAGTTCCGCCGGCGGAGCCTCTGGAAACACCATATATTTT.

The rearrangement uses TRBV5-8 and TRBJ1-3; D is unclear. Germline V gene sequence: CDR1 SGHTS, CDR2 YDEGEE. Trimming stripped 3 bases from V and 3 bases from J, with 4 bases between. The length of the CDR3 is 12 residues. As DNA, the CDR3 is TGTGCCAGCAGCTCCTTTGGAAACACCATATATTTT. Protein sequence: CASSSFGNTIYF.